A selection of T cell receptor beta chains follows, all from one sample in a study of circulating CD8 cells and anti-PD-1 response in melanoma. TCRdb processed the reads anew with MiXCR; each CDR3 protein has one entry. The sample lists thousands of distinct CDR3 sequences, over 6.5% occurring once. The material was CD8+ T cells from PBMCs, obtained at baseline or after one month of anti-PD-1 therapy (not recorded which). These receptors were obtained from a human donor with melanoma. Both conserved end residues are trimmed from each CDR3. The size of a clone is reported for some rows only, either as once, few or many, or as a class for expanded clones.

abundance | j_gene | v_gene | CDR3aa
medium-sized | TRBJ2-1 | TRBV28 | ASSLVSQVLLNEQF
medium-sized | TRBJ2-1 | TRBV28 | ASSIGLAISYNEQF
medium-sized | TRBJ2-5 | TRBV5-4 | ASSFPRGGGETQY
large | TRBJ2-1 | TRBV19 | ASSPTTSYNEQF
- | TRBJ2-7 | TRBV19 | ASSVQGDSYEQY
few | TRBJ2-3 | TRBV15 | ATAGAGTDTQY
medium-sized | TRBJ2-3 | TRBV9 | ASSDGTGFHTQY
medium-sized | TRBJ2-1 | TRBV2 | ASSVTEYNEQF
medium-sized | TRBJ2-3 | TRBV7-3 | ASSPESTDTQY
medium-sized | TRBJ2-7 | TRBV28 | ASSFGGGHPYEQY
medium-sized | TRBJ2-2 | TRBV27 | ASSFRVSTGELF
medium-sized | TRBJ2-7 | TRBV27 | ASSLSGGPYEQY
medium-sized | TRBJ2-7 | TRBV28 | ASSPPTGAYWAYEQY
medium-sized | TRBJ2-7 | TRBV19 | ASQTSGDSYEQY
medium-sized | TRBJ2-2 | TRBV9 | ASSVAQGWAGELF
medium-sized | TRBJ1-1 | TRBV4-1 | ASSQHTEAF
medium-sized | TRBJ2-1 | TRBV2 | ASTKTGRTTSYNEQF
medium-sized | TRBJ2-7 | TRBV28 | ASSFQNGAREQY
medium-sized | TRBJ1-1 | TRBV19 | ASGQMNTEAF
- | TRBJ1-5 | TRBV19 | ASSGTTGSNQPQH
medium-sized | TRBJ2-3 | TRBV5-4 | ASSLVTSGGADTQY
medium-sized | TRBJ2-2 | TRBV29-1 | SVDEGQANTGELF
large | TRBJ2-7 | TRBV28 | ASSFAGGYEQY
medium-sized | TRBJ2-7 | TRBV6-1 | ASRNYEQY
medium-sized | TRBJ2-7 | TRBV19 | ASSITGTSVYEQY
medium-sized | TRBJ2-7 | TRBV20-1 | SARDLSYEQY
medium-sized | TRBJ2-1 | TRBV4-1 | ASSHADREDEQF
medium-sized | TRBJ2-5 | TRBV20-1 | SARDGVTGLETQY
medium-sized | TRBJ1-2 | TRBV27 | ASSFGLTNYGYT
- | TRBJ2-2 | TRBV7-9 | ASSLPWTENTGELF
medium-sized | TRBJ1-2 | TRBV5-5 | ASFGGYQGYGYT
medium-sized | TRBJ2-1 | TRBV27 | ASRRGGNEQF
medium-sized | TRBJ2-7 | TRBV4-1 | ASSQITGIYEQY
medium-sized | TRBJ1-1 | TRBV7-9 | ASSPNLGSNTEAF
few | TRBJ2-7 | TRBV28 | ASSSEGVYEQY
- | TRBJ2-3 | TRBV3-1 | ASSHGLAGGMGTDTQY
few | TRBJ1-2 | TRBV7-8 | ASLGGTVE
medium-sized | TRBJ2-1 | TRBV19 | ASSPERSFTEYNEQF
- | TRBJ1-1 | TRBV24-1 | ATAGGNTEAS
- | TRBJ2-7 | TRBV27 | ASSLTGGSAYEQY
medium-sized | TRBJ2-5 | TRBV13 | ASSSPGQEQETQY
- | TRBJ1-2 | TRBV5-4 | ASNLAGEYYGYT
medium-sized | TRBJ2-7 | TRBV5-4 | ASSLGTGVGLEQY